These 9 T cell receptor beta chains were sequenced from one sample in a study of blood T cell repertoires in COVID-19. Profiling relied on immunoSEQ multiplex PCR, and the TCRdb table lists in-frame clones only, not all of them. The sample consists of about 330,000 clones, more than 75% of them appearing once. The source material was PBMCs or T cells enriched from blood (not recorded which). These receptors were collected from a woman younger than 35 who had recovered from COVID-19.

The chain has TRBV7-9 and TRBJ2-1; D is uncertain. There are 16 residues in the CDR3. The V end was cut by 0 bases, the J end by 0 bases, with 9 bases between. Germline V gene data show CDR1 as SEHNR and CDR2 as FQNEAQ (reference sequence). The CDR3 here is CASSLASWSSYNEQFF. CDR3 DNA sequence: TGTGCCAGCAGCTTAGCTAGCTGGAGCTCCTACAATGAGCAGTTCTTC.

The J gene is TRBJ1-1, the V gene TRBV28, with TRBD1 matching 9 bases. Germline trimming cut 2 bases from V and 0 bases from J; bases unmatched to any gene: 4. The CDR3 sequence is 16 residues long. The V gene's germline CDR1 is MDHEN and CDR2 SYDVKM. Here the CDR3 DNA reads TGTGCCAGCAGTTTACCCGGGACAGGGTTGAACACTGAAGCTTTCTTT. It translates to CASSLPGTGLNTEAFF. The variable domain in full, with the rest retrieved from reference TRBV28 and TRBJ1-1, is DVKVTQSSRYLVKRTGEKVFLECVQDMDHENMFWYRQDPGLGLRLIYFSYDVKMKEKGDIPEGYSVSREKKERFSLILESASTNQTSMYLCASSLPGTGLNTEAFFGQGTRLTVV.

The V call is TRBV29-1, the J call TRBJ1-2; 9 nucleotides agree with TRBD1. CDR1 and CDR2 (germline): SQVTM, ANQGSEA. The CDR3 is 12 amino acids. V shed 4 bases, J shed 4 bases, and the junction held 1 base outside the gene matches. DNA for the CDR3: TGCAGCGTTGCGGACAGGGGCTATGGCTACACCTTC. Residues: CSVADRGYGYTF.

V usage is TRBV7-2 and J usage is TRBJ2-3, with 7 bases fitting TRBD1. Germline CDR1 SGHTA, CDR2 FQGNSA. V was clipped by 5 bases and J by 4 bases; unmatched bases: 6. The CDR3 contains 14 residues. The CDR3 region has the DNA TGTGCCAGCAGCCCCTGGACAGGCCCAGATACGCAGTATTTT. Its translation: CASSPWTGPDTQYF. Full variable domain (rest looked up from reference TRBV7-2 and TRBJ2-3): GAGVSQSPSNKVTEKGKDVELRCDPISGHTALYWYRQSLGQGLEFLIYFQGNSAPDKSGLPSDRFSAERTGGSVSTLTIQRTQQEDSAVYLCASSPWTGPDTQYFGPGTRLTVL.

The V and J genes are TRBV18 and TRBJ2-1, with D tentatively TRBD2 (5 bases). The germline V and J ends were trimmed by 6 bases and 0 bases, with 12 bases remaining between them. Germline V gene sequence: CDR1 KGHSH, CDR2 LQKENI. The CDR3 is made up of 15 amino acids. In DNA form, the CDR3 reads TGTGCCAGCTCCCCTATGGGGAGCTCCTACAATGAGCAGTTCTTC. This gives the protein CASSPMGSSYNEQFF.

This chain connects TRBV21-1 to TRBJ1-1; TRBD1 was called by the table and not checked on the DNA. TRBV21-1 is recorded as a pseudogene. The CDR3 loop spans 18 amino acids. This chain's CDR3 is CASSKRVYRGRGVAEAFF. The CDR3, as DNA: TGTGCCAGCAGCAAAAGGGTCTACAGGGGGCGTGGGGTCGCTGAAGCTTTCTTT.

The chain combines TRBV27 with TRBJ2-7, with 8 positions matching TRBD2. The CDR3 length is 14 residues. V was clipped by 6 bases and J by 4 bases; unmatched bases: 8. Germline CDR1 is MNHEY and CDR2 is SMNVEV (reference sequence). CDR3 DNA: TGTGCCAGCAGCCTGTCCAGCGGGAGTTACGAGCAGTACTTC. Residues: CASSLSSGSYEQYF.

The chain has TRBV2 and TRBJ2-7; no clear D. V was trimmed by 4 bases and J by 1 base, leaving 14 bases between them. The CDR3 sequence is 15 residues long. The V gene's germline CDR1 is SNHLY and CDR2 FYNNEI. CDR3 bases: TGTGCCAGCAGTGCCAATTCGGGTGGGTCCTACGAGCAGTACTTC. Residues: CASSANSGGSYEQYF.

This chain connects TRBV18 to TRBJ1-5; D unclear. V lost 3 bases and J lost 6, with 9 bases in between. This CDR3 contains 13 residues. Germline loops: CDR1 KGHSH, CDR2 LQKENI. CDR3 DNA: TGTGCCAGCTCACCGGCGGGAGGTCAGCCCCAGCATTTT. It codes for CASSPAGGQPQHF.